This T cell receptor (beta chain) was documented in a study of blood T cell repertoires in COVID-19. Study background: T cells, B-cell-depleted T cells, or PBMCs supplied cDNA or gDNA.

Sequencing was performed with immunoSEQ multiplex PCR; in TCRdb, only in-frame clones are kept and a portion is missing. Of some 300,000 clones listed, under 90% are singletons. Participant ages covered about 18 to 95 years across 20 to 25 US areas. This CDR3 region has 15 residues. The source of this sequence is a woman aged 45-65 years who had been exposed to COVID-19. The chain is built from TRBV21-1 and TRBJ1-1; no check of the table's D call, TRBD1, against the DNA was made. TRBV21-1 is flagged as a pseudogene. The sequenced material came from PBMCs or T cells enriched from blood (not recorded which). The CDR3 spells CASSKPQGPNTEAFF. In nucleotides, the CDR3 is TGTGCCAGCAGCAAACCACAGGGCCCGAACACTGAAGCTTTCTTT.